What follows are 25 T cell receptor beta chains derived from one specimen sequenced in a study of blood T cell repertoires in COVID-19. Sequencing used immunoSEQ multiplex PCR; TCRdb keeps in-frame clones, though not all of them. The sample holds 70,000 or so clones, 90% seen once. Material for sequencing was peripheral blood. The receptors were gathered from a man in his forties or fifties with acute or convalescent COVID-19.

The chain has TRBV27 and TRBJ2-2, with D hard to call. CDR3 length: 13 residues. Deletions cut 4 bases from V and 8 bases from J, with 11 bases between. CDR1 is MNHEY and CDR2 is SMNVEV in the germline V gene (reference sequence). This CDR3 is CASSSAFSGELFF. CDR3 in DNA: TGTGCCAGCAGTTCCGCGTTTTCTGGGGAGCTGTTTTTT.

The V and J genes are TRBV7-8 and TRBJ1-4, with TRBD1 matching 8 bases. The CDR3 sequence is 14 residues long. Germline V gene sequence: CDR1 SGHVS, CDR2 FQNEAQ. V was clipped by 5 bases and J by 8 bases; unmatched bases: 7. CDR3 loop: CASSRTGLGEKLFF. CDR3 DNA: TGTGCCAGCAGCCGGACAGGGTTAGGGGAAAAACTGTTTTTT. Using reference TRBV7-8 and TRBJ1-4 for the parts outside the CDR3, the full variable domain is GAGVSQSPRYKVAKRGQDVALRCDPISGHVSLFWYQQALGQGPEFLTYFQNEAQLDKSGLPSDRFFAERPEGSVSTLKIQRTQQEDSAVYLCASSRTGLGEKLFFGSGTQLSVL.

The chain combines TRBV2 with TRBJ1-4; D is unresolved. Germline values: CDR1 SNHLY, CDR2 FYNNEI. Trimming took 6 bases from V and 0 from J, leaving 11 bases between them. The CDR3 consists of 15 residues. CDR3 protein: CASREDWATNEKLFF. DNA of the CDR3: TGTGCCAGCAGGGAGGATTGGGCAACTAATGAAAAACTGTTTTTT.

The rearrangement joins TRBV6-2 or TRBV6-3 to TRBJ2-2; D remains ambiguous. The CDR3 consists of 15 residues. Germline lookup yields CDR1 MNHEY and CDR2 SVGEGT. V was cut by 2 bases and J by 0 bases, with 7 bases left in between. The chain's CDR3 is CASSYGRSNTGELFF. As DNA, the CDR3 is TGTGCCAGCAGTTACGGGCGATCGAACACCGGGGAGCTGTTTTTT.

This chain uses TRBV2 with TRBJ2-5; 8 positions match TRBD1. CDR1 and CDR2 from the germline V gene are SNHLY and FYNNEI. V was clipped by 10 bases and J by 3 bases; unmatched bases: 4. This CDR3 spans 12 amino acids. The CDR3: CATVTGEETQYF. CDR3 nucleotide sequence: TGTGCCACTGTGACAGGGGAAGAGACCCAGTACTTC.

The V gene is TRBV30, the J gene TRBJ1-5; D gene uncertain. CDR1 and CDR2 (germline): GTSNPN, SVGIG (reference sequence). V was cut by 3 bases and J by 8 bases, with 14 bases left in between. CDR3 size: 13 residues. The CDR3 protein is CAWSLTLEEPQHF. Written as DNA, the CDR3 is TGTGCCTGGAGCTTAACCCTGGAGGAGCCCCAGCATTTT.

The chain employs TRBV5-4 and TRBJ2-3, with D unresolved. Germline CDR1 is SGHNT and CDR2 is YYREEE (reference sequence). CDR3 size: 14 residues. Trimming took 0 bases from V and 4 from J, leaving 9 bases between them. The DNA for the CDR3 is TGTGCCAGCAGCTTGGGTAGCTCGCCAGATACGCAGTATTTT. Amino acids: CASSLGSSPDTQYF.

This chain connects TRBV18 to TRBJ2-3; 8 bases agree with TRBD2. The ends lost 4 bases at V and 5 bases at J; junction bases unmatched: 8. This CDR3 contains 15 residues. Germline V lookup: CDR1 KGHSH, CDR2 LQKENI. In DNA, the CDR3 is TGTGCCAGCTCACTCCTAGCGGGCCCGCTAGATACGCAGTATTTT. Translated: CASSLLAGPLDTQYF.

V is TRBV5-1 and J is TRBJ1-4, with D possibly TRBD1 on 5 matching bases. The CDR3 sequence is 16 residues long. V lost 0 bases and J lost 4, with 13 bases in between. Germline CDR1 is SGHRS and CDR2 is YFSETQ. The CDR3: CASSLAAGYGNEKLFF. In DNA form, the CDR3 reads TGCGCCAGCAGCTTGGCGGCAGGGTATGGTAATGAAAAACTGTTTTTT.

This clone was counted between two and nine times. The chain is built from TRBV6-2 or TRBV6-3 and TRBJ2-2, with TRBD1 matching over 8 bases. J lost 4 bases, V lost 5 bases, and 12 bases had no gene match. There are 17 residues in the CDR3. Per the germline V gene, CDR1 is MNHEY and CDR2 is SVGEGT. The CDR3 DNA follows: TGTGCCAGCAGTCCCTATCTGGACAGGGTGGTCACCGGGGAGCTGTTTTTT. Residues: CASSPYLDRVVTGELFF.

The chain uses TRBV18 and TRBJ2-3; TRBD1 is a possible D gene (5 bases). The ends were cut back, 1 base at V and 0 bases at J, with 14 bases in the middle. The CDR3 is made up of 17 amino acids. Per the germline V gene, CDR1 is KGHSH and CDR2 is LQKENI. The CDR3 reads CASSPLMGRASTDTQYF. The CDR3, as DNA: TGTGCCAGCTCACCACTCATGGGCAGGGCTAGCACAGATACGCAGTATTTT.

Here the CDR3 reads CASSPPIFGEQFF. In DNA, the CDR3 is TGTGCCAGCTCACCGCCCATTTTCGGTGAGCAGTTCTTC. The chain carries TRBV18 and TRBJ2-1; D is undetermined. The CDR3 length is 13 residues. The germline gives CDR1 KGHSH, CDR2 LQKENI. Trimming cost V 3 bases and J 9 bases, with 12 bases left between them.

The rearrangement joins TRBV7-9 to TRBJ2-7; 7 bases fit TRBD1. V lost 5 bases to trimming and J lost 3 bases; unmatched junction nucleotides: 4. Germline V gene sequence: CDR1 SEHNR, CDR2 FQNEAQ (reference sequence). CDR3 size: 13 residues. CDR3 bases: TGTGCCAGCAGCACCGGACAGGTCTACGAGCAGTACTTC. Encoded protein: CASSTGQVYEQYF.

The gene calls are TRBV28 and TRBJ2-7; 10 nucleotides line up with TRBD1. The CDR3 totals 16 residues. CDR1 is MDHEN, CDR2 SYDVKM, per germline. Trimming cost V 6 bases and J 2 bases; bases outside gene matches: 10. As DNA, the CDR3 is TGTGCCAGCAGCCCCCTCCGGGACAGGGGAACCTACGAGCAGTACTTC. Translated, it gives CASSPLRDRGTYEQYF.

The chain has TRBV18 and TRBJ2-1; 11 bases are a match to TRBD2. V gave up 2 bases and J gave up 6 bases; unmatched junction bases: 3. This CDR3 is built from 15 residues. From germline, CDR1 is KGHSH and CDR2 LQKENI. The CDR3 reads CASSPTSGSVNEQFF. The CDR3 bases are TGTGCCAGCTCACCAACTAGCGGGAGTGTCAATGAGCAGTTCTTC.

V usage is TRBV19 and J usage is TRBJ1-2; no firm D call. Germline CDR1 LNHDA, CDR2 SQIVND (reference sequence). V was trimmed by 3 bases and J by 0 bases, leaving 23 bases between them. The CDR3 spans 19 residues. The DNA for the CDR3 is TGTGCCAGTAGTATTGGAAGACGCCAGCGGCGCAGTGCTAACTATGGCTACACCTTC. Encoded protein: CASSIGRRQRRSANYGYTF.

The chain has TRBV5-1 and TRBJ1-2, with 9 bases that match TRBD1. This CDR3 spans 14 amino acids. Germline V gene sequence: CDR1 SGHRS, CDR2 YFSETQ. With V trimmed by 3 bases and J by 7 bases, 7 bases remained unmatched. The CDR3 bases are TGCGCCAGCAGCTCAGGGGACAGGGAAGGTGGCTACACCTTC. The encoded protein is CASSSGDREGGYTF. The complete variable domain, with remaining parts taken from reference TRBV5-1 and TRBJ1-2, reads KAGVTQTPRYLIKTRGQQVTLSCSPISGHRSVSWYQQTPGQGLQFLFEYFSETQRNKGNFPGRFSGRQFSNSRSEMNVSTLELGDSALYLCASSSGDREGGYTFGSGTRLTVV.

The chain is built from TRBV28 and TRBJ2-5; 13 nucleotides match TRBD2. CDR1 and CDR2 from the germline V gene are MDHEN and SYDVKM. Trimming at V came to 9 bases and at J to 5 bases, leaving 12 bases not matched to a gene. The CDR3 sequence is 16 residues long. CDR3 loop: CARLGLAGELGETQYF. The CDR3 coding sequence is TGTGCCAGATTAGGACTAGCGGGAGAATTAGGGGAGACCCAGTACTTC. Looking up the rest from reference TRBV28 and TRBJ2-5 gives the full variable domain: DVKVTQSSRYLVKRTGEKVFLECVQDMDHENMFWYRQDPGLGLRLIYFSYDVKMKEKGDIPEGYSVSREKKERFSLILESASTNQTSMYLCARLGLAGELGETQYFGPGTRLLVL.

The table lists this clone with a few counts. Additional DNA sequences in this sample encode the identical CDR3. The chain is built from TRBV20-1 and TRBJ2-6, with a tentative D call TRBD2 (5 bases). Germline V gives CDR1 DFQATT, CDR2 SNEGSKA (reference sequence). The ends were cut back, 3 bases at V and 0 bases at J, with 6 bases in the middle. This CDR3 region has 14 residues. As DNA, the CDR3 is TGCAGTGCTAGTAGCGTCTCTGGGGCCAACGTCCTGACTTTC. It is translated as CSASSVSGANVLTF.

The genes are TRBV10-2 and TRBJ2-5; D remains unclear. The CDR3 runs to 12 residues. Germline CDR1 WSHSY, CDR2 SAAADI. V was clipped by 4 bases and J by 4 bases, with 7 bases between them. In DNA, the CDR3 is TGCGCCAGCAGTGCGAGTGCAGAGACCCAGTACTTC. Protein product: CASSASAETQYF.

The chain couples TRBV11-3 to TRBJ2-3; D may be TRBD1 (7 bases). The CDR3 spans 15 residues. Trimming removed 5 bases from V and 1 base from J, with 13 bases in between. Germline loops: CDR1 SGHNT, CDR2 YENEEA. The CDR3 spells CASSQGGGRTDTQYF. The CDR3 coding sequence is TGTGCCAGCAGCCAGGGGGGCGGCCGCACAGATACGCAGTATTTT.

The chain recombines TRBV5-1 with TRBJ2-6; D uncertain. The CDR3 extends over 15 amino acids. The V and J ends lost 0 bases and 0 bases respectively, with 4 bases between them. Germline V CDR1 and CDR2: SGHRS, YFSETQ. The CDR3 DNA follows: TGCGCCAGCAGCTTGGGCAGCTCTGGGGCCAACGTCCTGACTTTC. It translates to CASSLGSSGANVLTF.

This clone was recorded only once. This chain connects TRBV3-1 (or the pseudogene TRBV3-2) to TRBJ2-5, with D uncertain. The CDR3 is 15 amino acids. The V gene lost 1 base and the J gene lost 5 bases, with 14 bases spanning the gap. The germline CDR1 and CDR2 sequences are LGHDT and YNNKEL (reference sequence). The CDR3 DNA sequence: TGTGCCAGCAGCCAAGGTAGCAAGGCCGGGGAGACCCAGTACTTC. It translates to CASSQGSKAGETQYF.

This chain links TRBV2 with TRBJ1-1, with a possible D match to TRBD1 (6 bases). CDR1 is SNHLY and CDR2 is FYNNEI in the germline V gene. Trimming left V 6 bases short and J 4 bases short, with 9 bases between. This CDR3 is 12 amino acids long. The CDR3 coding sequence is TGTGCCAGCAGCCGGGACACCACTGAAGCTTTCTTT. It translates to CASSRDTTEAFF.

The chain recombines TRBV27 with TRBJ2-3; D is unclear. CDR3 length: 15 amino acids. CDR1 is MNHEY and CDR2 is SMNVEV in the germline V gene (reference sequence). Trimming cost V 3 bases and J 0 bases, with 10 bases left between them. The CDR3 region has the DNA TGTGCCAGCAGTTTTAGTTTGTCGAGCACAGATACGCAGTATTTT. It is translated as CASSFSLSSTDTQYF.